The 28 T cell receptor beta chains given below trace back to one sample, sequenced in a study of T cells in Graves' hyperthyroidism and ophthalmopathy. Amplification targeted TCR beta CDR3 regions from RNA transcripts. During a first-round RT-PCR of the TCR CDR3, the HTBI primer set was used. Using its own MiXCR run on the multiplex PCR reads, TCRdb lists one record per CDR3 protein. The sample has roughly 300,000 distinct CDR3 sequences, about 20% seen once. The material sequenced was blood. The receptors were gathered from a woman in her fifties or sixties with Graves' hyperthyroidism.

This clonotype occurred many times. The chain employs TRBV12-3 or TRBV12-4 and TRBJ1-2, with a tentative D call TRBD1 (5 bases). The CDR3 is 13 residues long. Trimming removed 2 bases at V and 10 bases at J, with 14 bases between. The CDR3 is CASSLKGTGNYTF. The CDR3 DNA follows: TGTGCCAGCAGTTTAAAGGGGACGGGTAACTACACCTTC.

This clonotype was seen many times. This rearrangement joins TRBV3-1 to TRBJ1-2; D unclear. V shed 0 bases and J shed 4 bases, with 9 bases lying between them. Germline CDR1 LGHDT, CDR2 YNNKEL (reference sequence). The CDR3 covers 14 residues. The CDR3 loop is CASSQEGGTYGYTF. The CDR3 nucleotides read TGTGCCAGCAGCCAAGAGGGCGGCACCTATGGCTACACCTTC.

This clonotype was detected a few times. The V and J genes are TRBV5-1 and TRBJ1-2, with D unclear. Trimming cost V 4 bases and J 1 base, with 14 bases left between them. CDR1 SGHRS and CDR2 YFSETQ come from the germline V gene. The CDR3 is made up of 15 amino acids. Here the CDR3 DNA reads TGCGCCAGCAGCCCATCGCCCGGGAGTAACTATGGCTACACCTTC. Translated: CASSPSPGSNYGYTF.

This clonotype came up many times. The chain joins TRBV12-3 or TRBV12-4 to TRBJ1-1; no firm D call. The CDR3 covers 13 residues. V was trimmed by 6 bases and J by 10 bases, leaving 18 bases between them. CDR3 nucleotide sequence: TGTGCCAGCAGCCCCAGTCGAAGCTCGGCAGCTTTCTTT. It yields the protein CASSPSRSSAAFF.

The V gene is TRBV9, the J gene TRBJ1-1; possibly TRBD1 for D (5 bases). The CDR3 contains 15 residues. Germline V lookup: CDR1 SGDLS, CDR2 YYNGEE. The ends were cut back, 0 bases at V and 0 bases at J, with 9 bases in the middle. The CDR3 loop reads CASSVAGALNTEAFF. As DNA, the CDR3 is TGTGCCAGCAGCGTAGCTGGGGCTCTGAACACTGAAGCTTTCTTT. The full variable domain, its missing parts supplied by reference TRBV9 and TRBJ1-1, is DSGVTQTPKHLITATGQRVTLRCSPRSGDLSVYWYQQSLDQGLQFLIQYYNGEERAKGNILERFSAQQFPDLHSELNLSSLELGDSALYFCASSVAGALNTEAFFGQGTRLTVV.

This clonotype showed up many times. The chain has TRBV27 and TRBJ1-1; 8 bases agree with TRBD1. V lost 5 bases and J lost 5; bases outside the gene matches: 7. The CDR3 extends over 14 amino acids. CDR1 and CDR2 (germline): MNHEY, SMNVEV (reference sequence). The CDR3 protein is CASSPTGGWTEAFF. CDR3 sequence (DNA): TGTGCCAGCAGTCCCACAGGGGGATGGACTGAAGCTTTCTTT.

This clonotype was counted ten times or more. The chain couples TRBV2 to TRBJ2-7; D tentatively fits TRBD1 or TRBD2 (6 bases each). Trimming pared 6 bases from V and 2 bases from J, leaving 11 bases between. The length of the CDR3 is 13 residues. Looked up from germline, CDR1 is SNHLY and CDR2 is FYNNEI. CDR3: CASSEGGTYEQYF. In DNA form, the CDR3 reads TGTGCCAGCAGCGAGGGGGGAACCTACGAGCAGTACTTC.

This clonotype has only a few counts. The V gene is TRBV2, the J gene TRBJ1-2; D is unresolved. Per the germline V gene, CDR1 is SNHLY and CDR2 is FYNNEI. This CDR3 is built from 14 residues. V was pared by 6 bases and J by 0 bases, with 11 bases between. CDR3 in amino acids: CASSALVTNYGYTF. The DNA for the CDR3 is TGTGCCAGCAGCGCCCTGGTTACTAACTATGGCTACACCTTC.

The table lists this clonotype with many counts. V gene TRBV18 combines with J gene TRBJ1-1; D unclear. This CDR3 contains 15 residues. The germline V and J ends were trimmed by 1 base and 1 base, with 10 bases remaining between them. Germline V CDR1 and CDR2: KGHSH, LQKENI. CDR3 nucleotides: TGTGCCAGCTCACCACACCCAATTGAGAACACTGAAGCTTTCTTT. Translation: CASSPHPIENTEAFF.

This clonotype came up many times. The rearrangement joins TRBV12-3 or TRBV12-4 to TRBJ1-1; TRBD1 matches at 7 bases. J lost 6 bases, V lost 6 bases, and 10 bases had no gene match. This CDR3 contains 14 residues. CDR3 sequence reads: CASSLRQGVPEAFF. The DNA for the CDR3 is TGTGCCAGCAGCCTCAGACAGGGCGTCCCTGAAGCTTTCTTT.

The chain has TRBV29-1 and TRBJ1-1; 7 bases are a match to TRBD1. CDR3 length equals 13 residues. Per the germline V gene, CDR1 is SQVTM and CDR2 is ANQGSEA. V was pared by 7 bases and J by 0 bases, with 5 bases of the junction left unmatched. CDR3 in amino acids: CSAGTAMNTEAFF. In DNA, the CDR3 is TGCAGCGCCGGGACAGCCATGAACACTGAAGCTTTCTTT.

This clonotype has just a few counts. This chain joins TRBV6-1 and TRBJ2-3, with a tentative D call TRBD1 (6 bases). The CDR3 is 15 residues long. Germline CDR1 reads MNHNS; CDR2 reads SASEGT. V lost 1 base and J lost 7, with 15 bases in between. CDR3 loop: CASSEGQVGVHTQYF. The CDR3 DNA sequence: TGTGCCAGCAGTGAAGGACAGGTGGGGGTTCATACGCAGTATTTT.

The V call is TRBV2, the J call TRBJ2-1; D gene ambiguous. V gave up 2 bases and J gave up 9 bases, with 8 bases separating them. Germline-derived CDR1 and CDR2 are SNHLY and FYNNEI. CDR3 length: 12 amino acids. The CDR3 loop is CASSESRVEQFF. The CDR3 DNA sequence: TGTGCCAGCAGTGAATCTCGGGTTGAGCAGTTCTTC.

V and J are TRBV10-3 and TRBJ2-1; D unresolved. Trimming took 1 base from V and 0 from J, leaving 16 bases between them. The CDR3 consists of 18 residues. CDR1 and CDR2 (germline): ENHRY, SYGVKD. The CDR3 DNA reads TGTGCCATCAGTGAGTTGACCCGGACCGCCAGCTCCTACAATGAGCAGTTCTTC. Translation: CAISELTRTASSYNEQFF.

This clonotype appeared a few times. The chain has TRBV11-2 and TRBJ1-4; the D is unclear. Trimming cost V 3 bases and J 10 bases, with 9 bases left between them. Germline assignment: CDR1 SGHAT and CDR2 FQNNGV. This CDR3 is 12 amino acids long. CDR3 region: CASSFPGAKLFF. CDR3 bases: TGTGCCAGCAGCTTCCCGGGAGCAAAACTGTTTTTT.

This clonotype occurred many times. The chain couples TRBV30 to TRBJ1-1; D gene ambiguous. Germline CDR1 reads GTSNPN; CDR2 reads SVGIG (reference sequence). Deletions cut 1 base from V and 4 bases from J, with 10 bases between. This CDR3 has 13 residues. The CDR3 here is CAWSGQMGTEAFF. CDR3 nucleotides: TGTGCCTGGAGTGGGCAGATGGGCACTGAAGCTTTCTTT.

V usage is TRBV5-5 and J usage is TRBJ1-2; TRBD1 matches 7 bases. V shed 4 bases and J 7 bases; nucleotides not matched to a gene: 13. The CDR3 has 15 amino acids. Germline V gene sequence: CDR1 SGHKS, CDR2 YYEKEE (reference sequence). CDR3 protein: CASSAETGLLSGYTF. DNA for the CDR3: TGTGCCAGCAGCGCAGAGACAGGGTTGTTGAGTGGCTACACCTTC.

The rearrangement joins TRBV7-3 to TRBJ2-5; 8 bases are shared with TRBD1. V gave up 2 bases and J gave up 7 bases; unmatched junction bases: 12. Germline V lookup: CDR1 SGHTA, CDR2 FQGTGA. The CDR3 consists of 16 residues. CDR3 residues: CASSLAWQGAQGTQYF. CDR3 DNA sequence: TGTGCCAGCAGCTTAGCGTGGCAGGGGGCGCAGGGGACCCAGTACTTC.

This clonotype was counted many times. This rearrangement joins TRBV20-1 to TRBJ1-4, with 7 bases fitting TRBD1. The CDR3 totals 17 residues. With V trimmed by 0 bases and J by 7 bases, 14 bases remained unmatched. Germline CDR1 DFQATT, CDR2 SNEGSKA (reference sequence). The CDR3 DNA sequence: TGCAGTGCTAGAGATCCCAGGGGGTACGGCATCAGTGAAAAACTGTTTTTT. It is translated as CSARDPRGYGISEKLFF.

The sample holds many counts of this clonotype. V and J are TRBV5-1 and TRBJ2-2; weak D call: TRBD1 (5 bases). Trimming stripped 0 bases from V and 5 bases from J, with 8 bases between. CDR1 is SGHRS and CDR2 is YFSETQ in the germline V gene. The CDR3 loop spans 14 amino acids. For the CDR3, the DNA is TGCGCCAGCAGCTTGGTGGCAGGGACCGGGGAGCTGTTTTTT. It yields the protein CASSLVAGTGELFF. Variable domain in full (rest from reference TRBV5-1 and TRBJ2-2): KAGVTQTPRYLIKTRGQQVTLSCSPISGHRSVSWYQQTPGQGLQFLFEYFSETQRNKGNFPGRFSGRQFSNSRSEMNVSTLELGDSALYLCASSLVAGTGELFFGEGSRLTVL.

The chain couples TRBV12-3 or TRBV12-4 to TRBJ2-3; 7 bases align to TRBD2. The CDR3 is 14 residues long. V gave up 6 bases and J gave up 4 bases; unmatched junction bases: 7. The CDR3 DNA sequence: TGTGCCAGCAGGGAGAGCGGGGTTGCAGATACGCAGTATTTT. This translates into CASRESGVADTQYF.

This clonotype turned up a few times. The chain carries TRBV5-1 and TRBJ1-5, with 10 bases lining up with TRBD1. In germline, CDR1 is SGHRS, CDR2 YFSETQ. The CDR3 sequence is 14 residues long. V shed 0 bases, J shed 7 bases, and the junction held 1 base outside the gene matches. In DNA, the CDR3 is TGCGCCAGCAGCTTGGGGGACAGGGGACAGCCCCAGCATTTT. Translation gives CASSLGDRGQPQHF.

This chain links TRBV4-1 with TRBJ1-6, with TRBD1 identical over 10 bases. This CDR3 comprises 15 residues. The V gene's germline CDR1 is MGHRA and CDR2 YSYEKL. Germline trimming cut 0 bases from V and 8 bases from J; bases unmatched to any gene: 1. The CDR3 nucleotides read TGCGCCAGCAGCCAAGAGGACAGGGGGGATTCACCCCTCCACTTT. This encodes CASSQEDRGDSPLHF.

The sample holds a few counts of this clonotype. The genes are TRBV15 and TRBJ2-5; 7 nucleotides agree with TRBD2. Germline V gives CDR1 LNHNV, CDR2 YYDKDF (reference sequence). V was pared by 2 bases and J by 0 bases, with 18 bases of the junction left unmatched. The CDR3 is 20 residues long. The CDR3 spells CATSRSLGGSGGIYQETQYF. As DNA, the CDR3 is TGTGCCACCAGCAGATCCCTCGGCGGGAGTGGGGGGATATACCAAGAGACCCAGTACTTC.

The CDR3 region is CSATRNTGELFF. The CDR3, as DNA: TGCAGTGCTACCCGGAACACCGGGGAGCTGTTTTTT. The rearrangement joins TRBV20-1 to TRBJ2-2; no clear D gene. CDR3 length: 12 residues. CDR1 is DFQATT and CDR2 is SNEGSKA in the germline V gene (reference sequence). V shed 4 bases and J shed 1 base, with 4 bases lying between them.

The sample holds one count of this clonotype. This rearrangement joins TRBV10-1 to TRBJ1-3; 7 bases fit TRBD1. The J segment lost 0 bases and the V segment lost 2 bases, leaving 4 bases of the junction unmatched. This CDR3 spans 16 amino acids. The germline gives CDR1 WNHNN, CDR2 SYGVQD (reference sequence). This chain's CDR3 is CASSEATGNSGNTIYF. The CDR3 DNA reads TGCGCCAGCAGTGAGGCGACAGGGAACTCTGGAAACACCATATATTTT.

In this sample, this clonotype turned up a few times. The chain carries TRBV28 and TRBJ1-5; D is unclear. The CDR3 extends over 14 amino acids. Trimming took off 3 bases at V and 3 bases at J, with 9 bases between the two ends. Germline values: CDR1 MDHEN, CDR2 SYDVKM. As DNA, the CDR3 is TGTGCCAGCAGTTTTGCCGGGTCCAATCAGCCCCAGCATTTT. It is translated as CASSFAGSNQPQHF.

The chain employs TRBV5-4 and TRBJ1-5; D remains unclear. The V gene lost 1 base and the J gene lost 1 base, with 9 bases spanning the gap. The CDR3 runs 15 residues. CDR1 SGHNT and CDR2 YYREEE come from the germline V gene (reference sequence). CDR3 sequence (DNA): TGTGCCAGCAGCTTGCGGGTTCCGAGCAATCAGCCCCAGCATTTT. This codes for CASSLRVPSNQPQHF.